Shown below are 12 T cell receptor beta chains from a single sample sequenced in a study of early T cells in non-severe SARS-CoV-2 infection. In TCRdb, the 5' RACE reads were re-called with MiXCR into one record per CDR3 protein. The sample includes 86,000 or so distinct CDR3 sequences, over 5% of them seen just once. The sample taken for sequencing was whole blood. Receptor source: an adult who was a healthcare worker with PCR-confirmed SARS-CoV-2 infection or an uninfected control (not recorded which).

There are many counts of this clonotype. This chain joins TRBV11-2 and TRBJ2-1; D uncertain. CDR3 length: 17 residues. Between the trimmed V and J ends, which lost 1 base and 4 bases, there was a span of 17 bases. From germline, CDR1 is SGHAT and CDR2 FQNNGV. CDR3 loop: CASSLVVPTRHYNEQFF. Written as DNA, the CDR3 is TGTGCCAGCAGCTTAGTTGTTCCAACGCGACATTACAATGAGCAGTTCTTC. Supplemented by reference TRBV11-2 and TRBJ2-1, the full variable domain reads EAGVAQSPRYKIIEKRQSVAFWCNPISGHATLYWYQQILGQGPKLLIQFQNNGVVDDSQLPKDRFSAERLKGVDSTLKIQPAKLEDSAVYLCASSLVVPTRHYNEQFFGPGTRLTVL.

At least ten counts were recorded for this clonotype. The chain uses TRBV6-6 and TRBJ2-7; the D gene is possibly TRBD2 (6 bases). Germline values: CDR1 MNHNY, CDR2 SVGAGI (reference sequence). CDR3 length: 13 residues. Trimming stripped 3 bases from V and 3 bases from J, with 9 bases between. This CDR3 reads CASSYTEGYEQYF. CDR3 DNA: TGTGCCAGCAGTTATACGGAGGGCTACGAGCAGTACTTC.

This clonotype was seen repeatedly, ten times or more. The rearrangement joins TRBV20-1 to TRBJ2-1; 11 nucleotides agree with TRBD2. V lost 6 bases to trimming and J lost 5 bases; unmatched junction nucleotides: 9. CDR3 length equals 15 residues. Germline CDR1 is DFQATT and CDR2 is SNEGSKA (reference sequence). The CDR3 here is CSATKTSGANNEQFF. The CDR3 DNA sequence: TGCAGTGCCACAAAGACTAGCGGGGCAAACAATGAGCAGTTCTTC.

This clonotype came up many times. The rearrangement uses TRBV20-1 and TRBJ2-3; a weak D match, TRBD1 (6 bases). Germline V gives CDR1 DFQATT, CDR2 SNEGSKA (reference sequence). The CDR3 length is 12 residues. Trimming pared 3 bases from V and 6 bases from J, leaving 10 bases between. CDR3 nucleotides: TGCAGTGCTAGCGAGGGGGATGATACGCAGTATTTT. This gives the protein CSASEGDDTQYF.

This clonotype was found a few times. The rearrangement uses TRBV12-3 or TRBV12-4 and TRBJ1-3; 11 nucleotides line up with TRBD1. J gave up 3 bases and V 7 bases, and 8 bases lay outside the gene matches. The CDR3 spans 16 residues. CDR3 DNA sequence: TGTGCCAGCAATCCGGACAGGGGGCGGTTTGGAAACACCATATATTTT. Its protein is CASNPDRGRFGNTIYF.

The table lists this clonotype with a few counts. The rearrangement uses TRBV12-3 or TRBV12-4 and TRBJ1-1, with TRBD1 matching over 8 bases. The CDR3 has 14 amino acids. V was pared by 5 bases and J by 10 bases, with 12 bases of the junction left unmatched. The CDR3 DNA reads TGTGCCAGCAGTCCGACGACAGGGGTAGAGGGAGCTTTCTTT. As protein: CASSPTTGVEGAFF.

This clonotype has at least ten counts. This rearrangement joins TRBV7-9 to TRBJ2-1; D gene uncertain. CDR1 and CDR2 (germline): SEHNR, FQNEAQ (reference sequence). Trimming shortened V by 5 bases and J by 6 bases, and 8 bases separated the two germline ends. This CDR3 is 12 amino acids long. Here the CDR3 DNA reads TGTGCCAGCAGCCCTGATATCAATGAGCAGTTCTTC. As protein: CASSPDINEQFF.

This clonotype was detected a few times. One junction end does not reproduce the germline sequence, and a read error may be involved. This chain joins TRBV12-3 or TRBV12-4 and TRBJ1-1; 9 bases align to TRBD1. The CDR3 extends over 14 amino acids. CDR3 amino acids: CASSIQGANTEVFF. The CDR3 DNA follows: TGTGCCAGCAGTATACAGGGGGCAAACACTGAAGTTTTCTTT.

This clonotype has only a few counts. The chain has TRBV18 and TRBJ1-5; no clear D gene. CDR1 and CDR2 (germline): KGHSH, LQKENI. Between the trimmed V and J ends, which lost 4 bases and 0 bases, there was a span of 7 bases. The CDR3 spans 14 residues. The CDR3 coding sequence is TGTGCCAGCTCACGCGGATTTAGCAATCAGCCCCAGCATTTT. Translation gives CASSRGFSNQPQHF.

The table lists this clonotype with many counts. CDR3: CASSLAGTNNEQFF. In DNA form, the CDR3 reads TGTGCCAGCAGCTTAGCGGGGACTAACAATGAGCAGTTCTTC. The rearrangement uses TRBV7-8 and TRBJ2-1, with TRBD2 matching 7 bases. J gave up 5 bases and V 0 bases, and 1 base lay outside the gene matches. Germline V gene lookup returns CDR1 SGHVS and CDR2 FQNEAQ. The CDR3 consists of 14 residues.

This clonotype occurred many times. The chain is built from TRBV5-1 and TRBJ1-3; D is unclear. Between the trimmed V and J ends, which lost 4 bases and 6 bases, there was a span of 5 bases. This CDR3 is 11 amino acids long. Germline V lookup: CDR1 SGHRS, CDR2 YFSETQ. The CDR3 loop reads CASSNKNTIYF. The CDR3 DNA follows: TGCGCCAGCAGCAACAAAAACACCATATATTTT. Looking up the rest from reference TRBV5-1 and TRBJ1-3 gives the full variable domain: KAGVTQTPRYLIKTRGQQVTLSCSPISGHRSVSWYQQTPGQGLQFLFEYFSETQRNKGNFPGRFSGRQFSNSRSEMNVSTLELGDSALYLCASSNKNTIYFGEGSWLTVV.

This clonotype was counted ten times or more. The CDR3, as DNA: TGTGCCTGGAGCCGACCGGGACTAGCGGGGTCTAATGAGCAGTTCTTC. This sequence encodes CAWSRPGLAGSNEQFF. V is TRBV30 and J is TRBJ2-1, with 13 bases that match TRBD2. The CDR3 spans 16 residues. Germline V gene lookup returns CDR1 GTSNPN and CDR2 SVGIG (reference sequence). V was clipped by 3 bases and J by 7 bases; unmatched bases: 9.